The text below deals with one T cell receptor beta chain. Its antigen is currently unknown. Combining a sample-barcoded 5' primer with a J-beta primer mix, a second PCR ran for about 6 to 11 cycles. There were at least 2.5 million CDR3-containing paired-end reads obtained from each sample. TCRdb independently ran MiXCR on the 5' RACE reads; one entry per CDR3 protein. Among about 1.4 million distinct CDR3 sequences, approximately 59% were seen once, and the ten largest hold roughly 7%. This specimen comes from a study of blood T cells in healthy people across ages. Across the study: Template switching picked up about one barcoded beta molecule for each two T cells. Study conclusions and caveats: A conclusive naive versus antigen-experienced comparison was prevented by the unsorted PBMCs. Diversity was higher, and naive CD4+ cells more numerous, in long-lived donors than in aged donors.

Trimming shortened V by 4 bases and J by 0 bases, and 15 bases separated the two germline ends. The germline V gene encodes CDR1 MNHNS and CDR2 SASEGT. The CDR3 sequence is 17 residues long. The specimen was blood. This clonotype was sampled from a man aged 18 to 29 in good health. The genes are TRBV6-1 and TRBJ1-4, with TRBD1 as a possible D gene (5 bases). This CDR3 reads CASSGLGGITTNEKLFF. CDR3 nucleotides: TGTGCCAGCAGTGGTCTTGGGGGGATAACAACTAATGAAAAACTGTTTTTT.